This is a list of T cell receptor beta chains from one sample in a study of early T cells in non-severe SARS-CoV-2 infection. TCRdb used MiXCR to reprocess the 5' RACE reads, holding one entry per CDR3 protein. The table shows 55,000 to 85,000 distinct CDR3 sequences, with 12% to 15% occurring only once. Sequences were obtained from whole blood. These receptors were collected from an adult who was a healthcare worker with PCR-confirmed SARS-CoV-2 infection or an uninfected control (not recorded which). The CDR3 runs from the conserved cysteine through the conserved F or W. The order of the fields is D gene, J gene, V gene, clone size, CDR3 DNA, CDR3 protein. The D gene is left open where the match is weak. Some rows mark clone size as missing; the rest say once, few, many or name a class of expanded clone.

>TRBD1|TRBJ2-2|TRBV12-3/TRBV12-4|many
TGTGCCAGCAGTTCAATTCCCTCGGACAGGGAGAACACCGGGGAGCTGTTTTTT
CASSSIPSDRENTGELFF
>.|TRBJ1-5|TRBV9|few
TGTGCCAGCAGCGTAAGTTGGGATAGCAATCAGCCCCAGCATTTT
CASSVSWDSNQPQHF
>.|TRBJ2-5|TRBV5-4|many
TGTGCCAGCAAGGGGACATCTACGCAGACCCAGTACTTC
CASKGTSTQTQYF
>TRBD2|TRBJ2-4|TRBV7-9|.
TGTGCCAGCAGCTTAGCCCTAGCGGGTCTAGCCAAAAACATTCAGTACTTC
CASSLALAGLAKNIQYF
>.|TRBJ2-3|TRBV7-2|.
TGTGCCAGCAGCTTACAGATTTCAGATACGCAGTATTTT
CASSLQISDTQYF
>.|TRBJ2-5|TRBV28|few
TGTGCCATTGGGGACCCCGCGACCCAGTACTTC
CAIGDPATQYF
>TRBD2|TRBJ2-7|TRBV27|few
TGTGCCAGCAGCCGACTAGCGGGGCCGAGGGAGCAGTACTTC
CASSRLAGPREQYF
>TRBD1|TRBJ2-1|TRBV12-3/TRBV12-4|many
TGTGCCAGCAGGGGACTGGGACAGGGCTACAATGAGCAGTTCTTC
CASRGLGQGYNEQFF
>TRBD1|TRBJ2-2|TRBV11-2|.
TGTGCCAGCGGGATGATAGGGGGCCCCGGGGAGCTGTTTTTT
CASGMIGGPGELFF
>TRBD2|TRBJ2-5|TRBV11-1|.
TGTGCCAGCAGTCCAGGACTAGCTGGCGTTGGAGAGACCCAGTACTTC
CASSPGLAGVGETQYF
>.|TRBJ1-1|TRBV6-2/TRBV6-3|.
TGTGCCAGCGGACGAGGGAAGGACACTGAAGCTTTCTTT
CASGRGKDTEAFF
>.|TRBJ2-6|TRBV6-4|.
TGTGCCAGCAGTGACTCCAGTCCCGGCTCTGGGGCCAACGTCCTGACTTTC
CASSDSSPGSGANVLTF
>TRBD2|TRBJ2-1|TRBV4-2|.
TGTGCCAGCAGCCAAGAGAGACGGGGGGACAATGAGCAGTTCTTC
CASSQERRGDNEQFF
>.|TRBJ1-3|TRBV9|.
TGTGCCAGCAGCCCCGATTCGGGTATTAGAGGACACACCATATATTTT
CASSPDSGIRGHTIYF
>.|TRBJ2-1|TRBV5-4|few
TGTGCCAGCAGCTTGGACCTAGCAGGAAGTGGTGAGCAGTTCTTC
CASSLDLAGSGEQFF
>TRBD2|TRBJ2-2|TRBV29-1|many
TGCAGCGTCTCGATAGCGGGCGGGGAGCTGTTTTTT
CSVSIAGGELFF
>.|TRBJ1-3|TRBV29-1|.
TGCAGCGTTGGGGCTGACATAGGAAACACCATATATTTT
CSVGADIGNTIYF
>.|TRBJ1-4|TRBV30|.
TGTGCCTGGATGGGGCATTTTAATGAAAAACTGTTTTTT
CAWMGHFNEKLFF
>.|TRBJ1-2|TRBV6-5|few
TGTGCCAGCAGTCCCCAAGGGCGGCGGGATGGCTACACCTTC
CASSPQGRRDGYTF
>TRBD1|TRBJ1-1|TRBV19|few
TGTGCCAGTAGTATACCCTACCGGGACAGGGGGCGAACTGAAGCTTTCTTT
CASSIPYRDRGRTEAFF
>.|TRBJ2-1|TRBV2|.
TGTGCCAGCAGGGGGGAGAGTGCACCTTGGGATGAGCAGTTCTTC
CASRGESAPWDEQFF
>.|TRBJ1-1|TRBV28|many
TGTGCCAGCCTGCGGGGGGCGGGAAAAACTGAAGCTTTCTTT
CASLRGAGKTEAFF
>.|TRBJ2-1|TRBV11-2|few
TGTGCCAGCAGCTTAGAGGGGGTGTGGGCGACCTCCTACAATGAGCAGTTCTTC
CASSLEGVWATSYNEQFF
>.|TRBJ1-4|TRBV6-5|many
TGTGCCAGCAGCCCCCAGGGATGGGCAACTAATGAAAAACTGTTTTTT
CASSPQGWATNEKLFF
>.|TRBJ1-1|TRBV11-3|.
TGTGCCAGCAGCCTTGGCGTTGGGGCGAACACTGAAGCTTTCTTT
CASSLGVGANTEAFF
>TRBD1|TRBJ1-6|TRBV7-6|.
TGTGCCAGCAGCTTAAAACAGGGGGTTAGGAATTCACCCCTCCACTTT
CASSLKQGVRNSPLHF
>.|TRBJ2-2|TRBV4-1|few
TGCGCCAGCAGCCAGGGTCAGGGTACCGGGGAGCTGTTTTTT
CASSQGQGTGELFF
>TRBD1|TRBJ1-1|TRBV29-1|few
TGCAGCGTCGACAGGGGGCGGGGGGCTTTCTTT
CSVDRGRGAFF
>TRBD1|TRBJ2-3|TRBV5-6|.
TGTGCCAGCAGCCCTCCGGGACAGGAGGCAGATACGCAGTATTTT
CASSPPGQEADTQYF
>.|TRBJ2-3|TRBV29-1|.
TGCAGCGTTGTAAGACTGGGCACAGATACGCAGTATTTT
CSVVRLGTDTQYF
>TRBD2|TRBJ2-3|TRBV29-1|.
TGCAGCGTTGGGGCCCCCGCGGGAGAGGGGGATACGCAGTATTTT
CSVGAPAGEGDTQYF
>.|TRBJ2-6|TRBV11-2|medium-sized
TGTGCCAGCAGCTTAGGCCCCGTTTTGCGAGGGGCCAACGTCCTGACTTTC
CASSLGPVLRGANVLTF
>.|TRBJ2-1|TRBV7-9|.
TGTGCCAGCGGGGTCGGTGACCAGACAGGCGGTGAGCAGTTCTTC
CASGVGDQTGGEQFF
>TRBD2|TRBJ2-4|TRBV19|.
TGTGCCAGTAGTATAGAGCGGGGGGGCGCTGGAAACATTCAGTACTTC
CASSIERGGAGNIQYF
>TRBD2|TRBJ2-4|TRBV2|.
TGTGCCAGCAGTTCCCTAGCGGGGGAGAACATTCAGTACTTC
CASSSLAGENIQYF
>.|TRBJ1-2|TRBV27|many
TGTGCTTCAAGGGCAAGGGGACTTTATGGCTACACCTTC
CASRARGLYGYTF